Here is one T cell receptor (beta chain) with its context. The protocol was immunoSEQ multiplex PCR, while the TCRdb copy is restricted to in-frame clones and leaves out a portion. The sample holds under 45,000 clones, around 97% seen once. The record originates from a study of technical replicates of blood from a few donors. Trimming at V came to 11 bases and at J to 5 bases, leaving 11 bases not matched to a gene. This CDR3 region has 14 residues. Germline-derived CDR1 and CDR2 are MDHEN and SYDVKM. Sequenced input: T cells isolated from PBMCs. The chain links TRBV28 to TRBJ2-1; TRBD1 aligns across 8 bases. This TCR was recovered from a human donor in good health. CDR3: CAVIQGAIDNEQFF. The CDR3 bases are TGTGCCGTAATCCAGGGGGCTATAGACAATGAGCAGTTCTTC.